This T cell receptor (beta chain) came from a study of T cell responses to AZD1222 COVID-19 vaccine. Overall study results and limits: Spike-specific TCRs gained breadth and depth after people received two AZD1222 doses. Reports say nearly half of spike-specific TCRs go after unmutated variant regions. Only a handful of AZD1222 recipients, several in all, had baseline seropositivity.

The repertoire was sequenced with immunoSEQ multiplex PCR; TCRdb's copy has only in-frame clones and lacks some. The sample has about 110,000 clones, about 90% seen once. Comments on this clone: Its specificity is unknown.

Germline assignment: CDR1 LNHNV and CDR2 YYDKDF (reference sequence). Deletions cut 0 bases from V and 0 bases from J, with 12 bases between. This CDR3 spans 17 amino acids. The TCR comes from an adult who received the AZD1222 COVID-19 vaccine. The sample consisted of peripheral blood, taken 28 days after the second AZD1222 dose. The chain employs TRBV15 and TRBJ2-1; D might be TRBD1 (5 bases). In DNA, the CDR3 is TGTGCCACCAGCAGAGATCCAGGGTCTAGCTCCTACAATGAGCAGTTCTTC. It encodes CATSRDPGSSSYNEQFF.